This entry concerns a single T cell receptor (beta chain). Study processing details: Estimation of nucleated cell counts relied on the amplification of reference gene primers. Assay used: immunoSEQ multiplex PCR; TCRdb lists only in-frame clones, some missing. V, J and clone size are those of that table, while D and trimming were read from the DNA. The sample includes 200,000 to 300,000 clones, around four fifths seen only once; the top ten take 5% to 8%. This sample was taken from a study of blood T cell repertoires in COVID-19. Turning to the study itself: COVID-19 samples, acute and convalescent, were from the United States, Italy and Spain. T cells, B-cell-depleted T cells, or PBMCs provided the cDNA or gDNA that served as material.

Losses at the gene ends were 3 bases for V and 8 bases for J; bases not matched to a gene: 1. CDR3 length: 13 amino acids. Germline V gene data show CDR1 as KGHSH and CDR2 as LQKENI. The source is a woman in her sixties with active or convalescent COVID-19. The J gene is TRBJ2-1, the V gene TRBV18; 10 bases align to TRBD2. The sequencing sample was made of peripheral blood. CDR3 DNA sequence: TGTGCCAGCTCACCCGGGACTAGCGATGAGCAGTTCTTC. It translates to CASSPGTSDEQFF.